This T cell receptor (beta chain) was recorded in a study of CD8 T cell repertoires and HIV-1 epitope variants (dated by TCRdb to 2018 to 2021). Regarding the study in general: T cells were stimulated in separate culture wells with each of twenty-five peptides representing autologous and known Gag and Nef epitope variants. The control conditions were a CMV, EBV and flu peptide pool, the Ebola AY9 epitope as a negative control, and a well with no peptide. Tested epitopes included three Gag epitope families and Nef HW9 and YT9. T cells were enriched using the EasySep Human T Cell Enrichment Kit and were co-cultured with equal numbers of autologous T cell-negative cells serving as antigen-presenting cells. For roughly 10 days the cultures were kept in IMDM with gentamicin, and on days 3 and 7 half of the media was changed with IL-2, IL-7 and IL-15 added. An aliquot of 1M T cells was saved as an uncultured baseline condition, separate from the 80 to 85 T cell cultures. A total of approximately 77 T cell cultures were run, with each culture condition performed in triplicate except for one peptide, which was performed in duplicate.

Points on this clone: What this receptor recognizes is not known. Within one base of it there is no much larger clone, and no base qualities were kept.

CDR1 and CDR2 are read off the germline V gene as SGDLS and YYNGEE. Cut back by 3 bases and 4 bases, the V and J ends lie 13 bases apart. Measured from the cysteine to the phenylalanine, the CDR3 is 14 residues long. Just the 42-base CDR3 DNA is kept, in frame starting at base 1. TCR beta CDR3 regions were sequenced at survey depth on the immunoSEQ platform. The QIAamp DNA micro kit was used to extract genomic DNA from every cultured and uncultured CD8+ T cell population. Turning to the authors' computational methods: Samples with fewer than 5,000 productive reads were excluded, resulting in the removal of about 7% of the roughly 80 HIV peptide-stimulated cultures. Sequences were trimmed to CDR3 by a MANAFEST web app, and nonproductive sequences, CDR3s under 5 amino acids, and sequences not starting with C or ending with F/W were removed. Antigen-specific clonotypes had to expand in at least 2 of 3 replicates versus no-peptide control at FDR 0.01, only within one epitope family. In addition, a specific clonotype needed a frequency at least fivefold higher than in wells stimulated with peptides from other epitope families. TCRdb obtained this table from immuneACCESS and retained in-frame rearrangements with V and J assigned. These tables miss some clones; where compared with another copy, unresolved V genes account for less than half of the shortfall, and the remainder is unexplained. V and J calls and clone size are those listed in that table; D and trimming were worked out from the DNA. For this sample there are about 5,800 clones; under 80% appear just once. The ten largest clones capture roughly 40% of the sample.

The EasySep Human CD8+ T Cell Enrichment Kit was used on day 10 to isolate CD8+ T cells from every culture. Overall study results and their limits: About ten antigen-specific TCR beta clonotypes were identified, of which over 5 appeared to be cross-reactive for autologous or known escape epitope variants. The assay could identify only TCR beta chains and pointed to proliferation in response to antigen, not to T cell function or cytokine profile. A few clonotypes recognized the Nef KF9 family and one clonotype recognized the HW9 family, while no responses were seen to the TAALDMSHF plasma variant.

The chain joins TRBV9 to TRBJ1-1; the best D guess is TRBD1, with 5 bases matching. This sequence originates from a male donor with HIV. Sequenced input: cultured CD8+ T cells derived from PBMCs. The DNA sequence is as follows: TGTGCCAGCAGCGCGGGGGTAGGGGTCACTGAAGCTTTCTTT. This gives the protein CASSAGVGVTEAFF.